This entry is about one T cell receptor beta chain. Its antigen remains unidentified. Time point specified: newly diagnosed GD, antithyroid drugs for less than 3 months. With RNA extracted from PBMCs as input, the TCR library was made. To make TCR beta libraries, researchers used iRepertoire HTBI primers and Arm-PCR of CDR3 regions. TCRdb passed the multiplex PCR reads through MiXCR, listing each CDR3 protein once. This repertoire shows 550,000 to 650,000 distinct CDR3 sequences, about 16% found once; its top ten account for about 11%. The data stem from a study of regulatory T cells in long-lasting Graves disease. Findings of the study overall: Persistent patients shared more public clonotypes (approximately 2,700) than newly diagnosed patients (under 1,000).

The CDR3 consists of 13 residues. CDR1 is SGDLS, CDR2 YYNGEE, per germline. V lost 2 bases, J lost 6 bases, and 4 bases stayed unmatched. The sample also formed part of further work on T cells in Graves' hyperthyroidism and ophthalmopathy. That source notes: Diagnostic decisions used clinical symptoms, serum thyroxine and TRAb, thyroid ultrasound and orbital computed tomography. HTBI primers were the set used in a first-round RT-PCR of the TCR CDR3.

The gene calls are TRBV9 and TRBJ1-2; TRBD1 matches 7 bases. The sample consisted of peripheral blood mononuclear cells (PBMCs), taken at new diagnosis, from a patient treated with antithyroid drugs. The receptor comes from a man between 18 and 29 years old with Graves disease. CDR3 residues: CASSVDREDGYTF. The CDR3 region has the DNA TGTGCCAGCAGCGTCGACAGGGAGGATGGCTACACCTTC.